This TCR beta chain emerged from a study of OX40 agonist ivuxolimab in advanced cancers. Comment on this clone: Its specificity is unknown.

The germline V gene has CDR1 MNHNS and CDR2 SASEGT. The CDR3 length is 13 residues. The method was immunoSEQ multiplex PCR; TCRdb's version includes in-frame clones alone and lacks a portion of them. The sample has 82,000 or so clones, around 85% seen once; the top ten hold around 2.3%. Study-level points and caveats: Certain nonresponding patients likewise had low normalized T-cell clonal expansion.

The TCR comes from an adult with an advanced solid tumor such as melanoma, head and neck, liver or kidney cancer. The sequences come from CD4+ or CD8+ T cells sorted from blood, collected in a trial of the OX40 agonist ivuxolimab. The chain has TRBV6-1 and TRBJ1-1; D call uncertain. The CDR3 DNA reads as TGTGCTACCTCGGGCAGGATGAACACTGAAGCTTTCTTT. Protein sequence: CATSGRMNTEAFF.